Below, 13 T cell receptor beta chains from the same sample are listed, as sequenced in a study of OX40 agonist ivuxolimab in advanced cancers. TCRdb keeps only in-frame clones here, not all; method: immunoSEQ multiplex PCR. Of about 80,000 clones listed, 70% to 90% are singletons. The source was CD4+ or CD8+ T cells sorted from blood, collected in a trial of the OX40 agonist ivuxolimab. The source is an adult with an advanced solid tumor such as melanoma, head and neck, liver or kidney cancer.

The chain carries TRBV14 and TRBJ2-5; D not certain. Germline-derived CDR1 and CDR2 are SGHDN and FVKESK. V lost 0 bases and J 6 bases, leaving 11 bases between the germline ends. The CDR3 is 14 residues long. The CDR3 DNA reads TGTGCCAGCAGCCAAGATTGGGGTCCCAAGACCCAGTACTTC. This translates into CASSQDWGPKTQYF.

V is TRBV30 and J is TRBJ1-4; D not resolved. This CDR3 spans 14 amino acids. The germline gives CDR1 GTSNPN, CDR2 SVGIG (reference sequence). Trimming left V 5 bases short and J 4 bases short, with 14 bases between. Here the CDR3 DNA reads TGTGCCTGGCTCGTCGGGTCCCTTAATGAAAAACTGTTTTTT. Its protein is CAWLVGSLNEKLFF.

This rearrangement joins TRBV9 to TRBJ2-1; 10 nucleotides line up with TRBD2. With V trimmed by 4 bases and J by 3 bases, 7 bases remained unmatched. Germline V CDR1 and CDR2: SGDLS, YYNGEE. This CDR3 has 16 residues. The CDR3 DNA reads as TGTGCCAGCAGCCAAACTAGCGGGACGTTCTACAATGAGCAGTTCTTC. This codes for CASSQTSGTFYNEQFF.

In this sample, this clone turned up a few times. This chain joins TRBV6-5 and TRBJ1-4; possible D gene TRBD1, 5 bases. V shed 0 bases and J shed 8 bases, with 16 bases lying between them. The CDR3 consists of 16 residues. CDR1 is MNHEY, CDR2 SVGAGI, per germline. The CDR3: CASSYSWTSIGEKLFF. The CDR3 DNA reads TGTGCCAGCAGTTACTCCTGGACATCTATTGGGGAAAAACTGTTTTTT.

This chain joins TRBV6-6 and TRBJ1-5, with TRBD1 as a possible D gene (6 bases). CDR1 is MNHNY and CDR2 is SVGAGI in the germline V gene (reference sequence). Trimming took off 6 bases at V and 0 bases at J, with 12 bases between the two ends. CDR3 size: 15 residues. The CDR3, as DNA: TGTGCCAGCAGGGAGGACAGTTATAGCAATCAGCCCCAGCATTTT. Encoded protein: CASREDSYSNQPQHF.

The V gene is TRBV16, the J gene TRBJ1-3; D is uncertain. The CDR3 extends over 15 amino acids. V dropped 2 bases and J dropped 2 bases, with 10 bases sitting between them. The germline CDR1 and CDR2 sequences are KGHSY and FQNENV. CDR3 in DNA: TGTGCCAGCAGCCAAAGGACGGGAACTGGAAACACCATATATTTT. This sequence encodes CASSQRTGTGNTIYF.

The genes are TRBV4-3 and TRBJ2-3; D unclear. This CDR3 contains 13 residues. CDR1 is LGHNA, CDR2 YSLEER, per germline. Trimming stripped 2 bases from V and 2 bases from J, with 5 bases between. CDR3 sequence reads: CASSQWNTDTQYF. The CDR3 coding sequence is TGCGCCAGCAGCCAATGGAACACAGATACGCAGTATTTT.

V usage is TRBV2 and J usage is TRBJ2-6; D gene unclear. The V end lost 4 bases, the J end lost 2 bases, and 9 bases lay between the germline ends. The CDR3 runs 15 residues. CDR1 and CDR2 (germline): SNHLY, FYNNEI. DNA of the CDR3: TGTGCCAGCAGTGCAGAAGCGACTGGGGCCAACGTCCTGACTTTC. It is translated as CASSAEATGANVLTF.

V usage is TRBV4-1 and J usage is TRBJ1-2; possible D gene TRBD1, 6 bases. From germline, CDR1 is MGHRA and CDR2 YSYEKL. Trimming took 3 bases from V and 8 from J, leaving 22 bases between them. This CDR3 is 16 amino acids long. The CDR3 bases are TGCGCCAGCAGCCACTCATGGACAGCCGCTATCCTGGGCTACACCTTC. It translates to CASSHSWTAAILGYTF.

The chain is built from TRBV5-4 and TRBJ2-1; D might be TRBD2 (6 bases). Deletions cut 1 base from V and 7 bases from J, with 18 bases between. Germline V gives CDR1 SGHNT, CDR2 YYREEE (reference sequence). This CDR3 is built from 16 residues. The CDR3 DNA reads TGTGCCAGCAGCTTGCGGGGGAGTAAGGTAGTGAATGAGCAGTTCTTC. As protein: CASSLRGSKVVNEQFF.

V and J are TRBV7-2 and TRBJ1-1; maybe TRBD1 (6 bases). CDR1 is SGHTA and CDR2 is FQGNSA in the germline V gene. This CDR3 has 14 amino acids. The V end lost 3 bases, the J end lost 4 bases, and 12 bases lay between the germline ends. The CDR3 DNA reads TGTGCCAGCAGCTTCCAGAGGGGGTTCACTGAAGCTTTCTTT. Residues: CASSFQRGFTEAFF.

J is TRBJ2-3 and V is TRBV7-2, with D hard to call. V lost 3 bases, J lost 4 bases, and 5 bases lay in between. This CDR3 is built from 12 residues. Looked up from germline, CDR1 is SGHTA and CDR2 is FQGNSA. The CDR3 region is CASSFGADTQYF. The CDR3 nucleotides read TGTGCCAGCAGCTTCGGAGCAGATACGCAGTATTTT.

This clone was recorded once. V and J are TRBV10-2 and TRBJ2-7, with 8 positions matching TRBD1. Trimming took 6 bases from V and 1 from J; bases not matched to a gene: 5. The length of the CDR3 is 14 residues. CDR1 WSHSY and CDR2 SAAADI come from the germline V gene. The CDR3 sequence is CASSDRQGSYEQYF. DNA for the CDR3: TGCGCCAGCAGCGACCGACAGGGGTCCTACGAGCAGTACTTC.